The TCR beta chain under discussion was sequenced for a study of shared clonotypes between healthy human individuals. This clone was recorded a few times. Other DNA sequences in the same sample also yield this CDR3. The protocol was immunoSEQ multiplex PCR, while the TCRdb copy is restricted to in-frame clones and leaves out a portion. Here the sample spans roughly 2,000,000 clones, about 94% being singletons. The V gene's germline CDR1 is SGDLS and CDR2 YYNGEE. Trimming cost V 3 bases and J 3 bases; bases outside gene matches: 5. This CDR3 has 14 amino acids. Selected positively for CCR7 and CD45RO-negative, naive CD8 cells excluded terminally differentiated effector memory CD45RA+ cells. All the donors were Caucasian adults who lived in Nashville, Tennessee.

The sequence was obtained from a man between 18 and 35 years old in good health. Some clones in this sample may be carry-over from other donors' samples. V and J are TRBV9 and TRBJ1-2, with TRBD1 matching 7 bases. Source material: naive CD8+ T cells from PBMCs. The CDR3 protein is CASSGTGTDYGYTF. CDR3 DNA: TGTGCCAGCAGCGGCACCGGGACAGACTATGGCTACACCTTC.